What follows are 22 T cell receptor beta chains derived from one specimen sequenced in a study of brain metastases from non-small cell lung cancer. The data were produced by immunoSEQ multiplex PCR, yet TCRdb's version contains in-frame clones alone and is incomplete. The table lists 2,000 to 2,500 clones, about nine tenths of them singletons. The specimen sequenced was tumor-adjacent normal tissue. The receptors were gathered from a donor at least 40 years old with non-small cell lung cancer.

The chain has TRBV7-8 and TRBJ1-4; D remains ambiguous. The CDR3 loop spans 13 amino acids. Germline CDR1 SGHVS, CDR2 FQNEAQ. The ends were cut back, 1 base at V and 7 bases at J, with 7 bases in the middle. In DNA form, the CDR3 reads TGTGCCAGCAGCTTAGACAGATTTGAAAAACTGTTTTTT. This codes for CASSLDRFEKLFF.

The V gene is TRBV9, the J gene TRBJ1-2, with a possible D match to TRBD1 (5 bases). The CDR3 sequence is 14 residues long. CDR1 and CDR2 (germline): SGDLS, YYNGEE. The V end lost 0 bases, the J end lost 13 bases, and 19 bases lay between the germline ends. The CDR3 loop is CASSVGQEGEFVTF. In DNA form, the CDR3 reads TGTGCCAGCAGCGTAGGGCAGGAAGGGGAATTTGTCACCTTC. The entire variable domain, with the rest obtained from reference TRBV9 and TRBJ1-2, is as follows: DSGVTQTPKHLITATGQRVTLRCSPRSGDLSVYWYQQSLDQGLQFLIQYYNGEERAKGNILERFSAQQFPDLHSELNLSSLELGDSALYFCASSVGQEGEFVTFGSGTRLTVV.

J is TRBJ1-3 and V is TRBV9, with D uncertain. The germline gives CDR1 SGDLS, CDR2 YYNGEE. V lost 3 bases to trimming and J lost 1 base, with 8 bases between them. The CDR3 is 14 amino acids. CDR3 nucleotides: TGTGCCAGCAGCGCGTCGGGTTCTGGAAACACCATATATTTT. This sequence encodes CASSASGSGNTIYF.

V usage is TRBV29-1 and J usage is TRBJ1-3; maybe TRBD1 (6 bases). The germline gives CDR1 SQVTM, CDR2 ANQGSEA. Trimming stripped 7 bases from V and 3 bases from J, with 16 bases between. This CDR3 comprises 14 residues. This CDR3 is CSALGGAGGNTIYF. The CDR3 DNA reads TGCAGCGCCCTCGGGGGGGCGGGTGGAAACACCATATATTTT.

J is TRBJ2-1 and V is TRBV19; D ambiguous. The CDR3 loop spans 16 amino acids. CDR1 LNHDA and CDR2 SQIVND come from the germline V gene (reference sequence). Trimming stripped 1 base from V and 0 bases from J, with 10 bases between. The CDR3 loop is CASSIGPFPSYNEQFF. CDR3 sequence (DNA): TGTGCCAGTAGTATAGGTCCGTTTCCCTCCTACAATGAGCAGTTCTTC.

The chain employs TRBV6-5 and TRBJ1-2; 12 bases agree with TRBD1. V lost 4 bases and J lost 11; bases outside the gene matches: 5. Per germline, CDR1 MNHEY and CDR2 SVGAGI. The CDR3 sequence is 13 residues long. This CDR3 is CASSSGTGGRYTF. In DNA, the CDR3 is TGTGCCAGCAGTTCAGGGACAGGGGGCCGTTACACCTTC.

The rearrangement links TRBV5-1 to TRBJ1-2, with a tentative D call TRBD1 (5 bases). Trimming shortened V by 2 bases and J by 4 bases, and 15 bases separated the two germline ends. Germline assignment: CDR1 SGHRS and CDR2 YFSETQ. This CDR3 spans 15 amino acids. In DNA form, the CDR3 reads TGCGCCAGCAGCTTCGGATCAGGGTTCGGCTATGGCTACACCTTC. It yields the protein CASSFGSGFGYGYTF.

The rearrangement links TRBV6-2 or TRBV6-3 to TRBJ1-4; tentative D call: TRBD1 (5 bases). V lost 2 bases and J 2 bases, leaving 15 bases between the germline ends. Germline CDR1 reads MNHEY; CDR2 reads SVGEGT. There are 17 residues in the CDR3. The CDR3 protein is CASSYEGRVATNEKLFF. CDR3 DNA: TGTGCCAGCAGTTACGAAGGCAGGGTGGCGACTAATGAAAAACTGTTTTTT.

The CDR3: CASSQQSFGDYEQYF. CDR3 in DNA: TGCGCCAGCAGCCAGCAAAGCTTCGGGGACTACGAGCAGTACTTC. This chain joins TRBV4-3 and TRBJ2-7; perhaps TRBD2 as D (5 bases). This CDR3 is built from 15 residues. With 3 bases removed from V and 3 bases from J, the gap between germline ends came to 15 bases. Germline CDR1 reads LGHNA; CDR2 reads YSLEER.

V is TRBV4-3 and J is TRBJ2-1, with D maybe TRBD1 (5 bases). Trimming pared 1 base from V and 1 base from J, leaving 11 bases between. Germline V gene sequence: CDR1 LGHNA, CDR2 YSLEER. The length of the CDR3 is 16 residues. The CDR3 DNA is TGCGCCAGCAGCCAAGTTGGCAGGGTGTCCTACAATGAGCAGTTCTTC. This translates into CASSQVGRVSYNEQFF.

The V gene is TRBV5-1, the J gene TRBJ2-7; D remains unclear. The V and J ends lost 4 bases and 2 bases respectively, with 13 bases between them. The germline CDR1 and CDR2 sequences are SGHRS and YFSETQ. The CDR3 consists of 14 residues. CDR3 coding DNA: TGCGCCAGCAGCGACTTACAGAGCACCTACGAGCAGTACTTC. This encodes CASSDLQSTYEQYF.

The V call is TRBV5-1, the J call TRBJ1-1; TRBD1 might be the D (5 bases). Germline CDR1 is SGHRS and CDR2 is YFSETQ. V lost 2 bases to trimming and J lost 0 bases, with 11 bases between them. This CDR3 contains 15 residues. DNA of the CDR3: TGCGCCAGCAGCTTTCCCGACAGCTTGAACACTGAAGCTTTCTTT. Amino acid sequence: CASSFPDSLNTEAFF.

The V and J genes are TRBV5-5 and TRBJ2-1, with D perhaps matching TRBD1 (6 bases). The CDR3 consists of 14 residues. Germline V gene data show CDR1 as SGHKS and CDR2 as YYEKEE (reference sequence). V was shortened by 2 bases and J by 4 bases, with 10 bases between the two germline ends. CDR3 nucleotide sequence: TGTGCCAGCAGCTTAACAGGGCATTACAATGAGCAGTTCTTC. Translated: CASSLTGHYNEQFF.

V gene TRBV4-3 combines with J gene TRBJ2-7, with TRBD2 matching over 9 bases. With V trimmed by 4 bases and J by 5 bases, 6 bases remained unmatched. Germline CDR1 and CDR2: LGHNA and YSLEER. The CDR3 has 14 amino acids. CDR3 coding DNA: TGCGCCAGCAGCCTCGGACTAGCGCTTAACGAGCAGTACTTC. It is translated as CASSLGLALNEQYF.

The J gene is TRBJ1-4, the V gene TRBV29-1; D remains ambiguous. The germline gives CDR1 SQVTM, CDR2 ANQGSEA. The ends were cut back, 4 bases at V and 4 bases at J, with 7 bases in the middle. This CDR3 has 12 residues. The CDR3 spells CSVGRVNEKLFF. Here the CDR3 DNA reads TGCAGCGTTGGAAGAGTTAATGAAAAACTGTTTTTT.

This rearrangement joins TRBV10-1 to TRBJ2-7; 7 bases are shared with TRBD2. This CDR3 comprises 13 residues. The V and J ends lost 2 bases and 5 bases, in that order; junction bases with no gene match: 3. Germline values: CDR1 WNHNN, CDR2 SYGVQD (reference sequence). Here the CDR3 reads CASSEISGDEQYF. The CDR3 bases are TGCGCCAGCAGTGAGATCAGCGGGGACGAGCAGTACTTC.

In DNA, the CDR3 is TGTGCCAGCAGTTACTTCGGGGGACAGGGTGGCTACACCTTC. The encoded protein is CASSYFGGQGGYTF. The V and J genes are TRBV6-5 and TRBJ1-2, with 9 nucleotides matching TRBD1. Germline values: CDR1 MNHEY, CDR2 SVGAGI. This CDR3 is built from 14 residues. The V and J ends lost 1 base and 7 bases, in that order; junction bases with no gene match: 4.

The V call is TRBV6-5, the J call TRBJ1-4; 8 bases agree with TRBD1. The CDR3 consists of 14 residues. V gave up 4 bases and J gave up 8 bases; unmatched junction bases: 6. Per germline, CDR1 MNHEY and CDR2 SVGAGI. The DNA for the CDR3 is TGTGCCAGCAGTTTACAGGGGGAGGGGGAAAAACTGTTTTTT. Its protein product is CASSLQGEGEKLFF.

Note on this clone: Within the sample, other DNA sequences also encode this same CDR3. The genes are TRBV7-2 and TRBJ2-1; D uncertain. There are 14 residues in the CDR3. CDR1 and CDR2 from the germline V gene are SGHTA and FQGNSA. V was cut by 1 base and J by 4 bases, with 8 bases left in between. The CDR3 DNA reads TGTGCCAGCAGCTTAGAAAGCTCTTACAATGAGCAGTTCTTC. Amino acid sequence: CASSLESSYNEQFF.

The V call is TRBV5-1, the J call TRBJ2-5; TRBD2 might be the D (6 bases). Germline assignment: CDR1 SGHRS and CDR2 YFSETQ. The CDR3 is 14 residues long. The V end was cut by 0 bases, the J end by 4 bases, with 10 bases between. For the CDR3, the DNA is TGCGCCAGCAGCTTGGCGTCGGGAGTAGAGACCCAGTACTTC. Its translation is CASSLASGVETQYF.

A few counts support this clone. The chain couples TRBV19 to TRBJ1-2; D perhaps matches TRBD1 (5 bases). The germline V gene encodes CDR1 LNHDA and CDR2 SQIVND (reference sequence). This CDR3 region has 16 residues. Trimming took off 3 bases at V and 1 base at J, with 15 bases between the two ends. CDR3 residues: CASSIPPYRINYGYTF. The CDR3 DNA reads TGTGCCAGTAGTATCCCGCCCTACAGGATTAACTATGGCTACACCTTC.

The rearrangement joins TRBV5-4 to TRBJ2-6; D uncertain. Germline assignment: CDR1 SGHNT and CDR2 YYREEE (reference sequence). V lost 5 bases to trimming and J lost 4 bases, with 7 bases between them. The CDR3 consists of 13 residues. The CDR3 spells CASRAEGANVLTF. The CDR3 DNA reads TGTGCCAGCAGGGCCGAAGGGGCCAACGTCCTGACTTTC. Looking up the rest from reference TRBV5-4 and TRBJ2-6 gives the full variable domain: ETGVTQSPTHLIKTRGQQVTLRCSSQSGHNTVSWYQQALGQGPQFIFQYYREEENGRGNFPPRFSGLQFPNYSSELNVNALELDDSALYLCASRAEGANVLTFGAGSRLTVL.